This T cell receptor (beta chain) was recorded in a study of blood T cell repertoires in COVID-19. Using immunoSEQ multiplex PCR, the repertoire was profiled, and TCRdb retains in-frame clones only, with some absent. The sample has some 97,000 clones, roughly 87% seen once. The material sequenced was peripheral blood. The receptor was derived from a man aged 30 to 39 in a cohort sampled during active COVID-19.

The CDR3 sequence is CASSLAASSYNEQFF. The CDR3 DNA sequence: TGTGCCAGCAGCTTGGCAGCGAGCTCCTACAATGAGCAGTTCTTC. The V gene is TRBV7-2, the J gene TRBJ2-1; D ambiguous. Germline CDR1 reads SGHTA; CDR2 reads FQGNSA. The CDR3 is 15 amino acids. V was trimmed by 3 bases and J by 0 bases, leaving 9 bases between them. Complete variable domain (other parts from reference TRBV7-2 and TRBJ2-1): GAGVSQSPSNKVTEKGKDVELRCDPISGHTALYWYRQSLGQGLEFLIYFQGNSAPDKSGLPSDRFSAERTGGSVSTLTIQRTQQEDSAVYLCASSLAASSYNEQFFGPGTRLTVL.